The 15 T cell receptor beta chains listed next were all sequenced from one sample in a study of shared T cell receptors in the human thymus. Sequencing used immunoSEQ multiplex PCR; TCRdb keeps in-frame clones, though not all of them. The table has 630,000 or so clones, about 89% seen once. The same data also went into a second study, on human thymus T cells.

The material sequenced was thymocytes. These receptors all come from a boy under three years old with a congenital heart defect.

This clone was detected once. The chain employs TRBV28 and TRBJ2-7; TRBD1 matches at 8 bases. Trimming cost V 5 bases and J 6 bases; bases outside gene matches: 3. The CDR3 spans 12 residues. The germline V gene has CDR1 MDHEN and CDR2 SYDVKM. CDR3 nucleotides: TGTGCCAGCAGTCGTACAGGGGGCGAGCAGTACTTC. Its protein product is CASSRTGGEQYF.

The chain carries TRBV28 and TRBJ2-6; D call uncertain. Germline CDR1 MDHEN, CDR2 SYDVKM. This CDR3 has 15 residues. V lost 6 bases to trimming and J lost 0 bases, with 9 bases between them. The DNA for the CDR3 is TGTGCCAGCAGCCGAGCCGACTCTGGGGCCAACGTCCTGACTTTC. It specifies CASSRADSGANVLTF.

This chain links TRBV20-1 with TRBJ2-3, with D maybe TRBD2 (5 bases). The ends were cut back, 6 bases at V and 5 bases at J, with 9 bases in the middle. CDR1 and CDR2 (germline): DFQATT, SNEGSKA (reference sequence). The length of the CDR3 is 11 residues. CDR3 residues: CSAIRGDTQYF. In nucleotides, the CDR3 is TGCAGTGCCATCCGGGGAGATACGCAGTATTTT.

V and J are TRBV11-2 and TRBJ2-1; TRBD1 agrees at 9 bases. V shed 2 bases and J 8 bases; nucleotides not matched to a gene: 16. Per the germline V gene, CDR1 is SGHAT and CDR2 is FQNNGV. This CDR3 contains 18 residues. CDR3 nucleotides: TGTGCCAGCAGCTTATTTGAGCATAATGGACAGGGGATGGATGAGCAGTTCTTC. As protein: CASSLFEHNGQGMDEQFF.

This clone was observed a few times. The gene calls are TRBV4-3 and TRBJ1-3; tentative D call: TRBD1 (6 bases). This CDR3 comprises 19 residues. V shed 0 bases and J shed 1 base, with 19 bases lying between them. The germline CDR1 and CDR2 sequences are LGHNA and YSLEER. The CDR3 reads CASSQEGGRTDKSGNTIYF. DNA for the CDR3: TGCGCCAGCAGCCAAGAGGGCGGGAGGACAGACAAATCTGGAAACACCATATATTTT.

This clone has a single count. The rearrangement joins TRBV7-9 to TRBJ2-1; D is possibly TRBD2 (5 bases). V dropped 3 bases and J dropped 0 bases, with 6 bases sitting between them. The CDR3 spans 14 residues. Germline V CDR1 and CDR2: SEHNR, FQNEAQ (reference sequence). The DNA for the CDR3 is TGTGCCAGCAGCTTCCGGGACTCCTACAATGAGCAGTTCTTC. Translating it yields CASSFRDSYNEQFF.

This chain links TRBV13 with TRBJ2-7, with D unclear. Germline CDR1 and CDR2: PRHDT and FYEKMQ (reference sequence). The V end lost 2 bases, the J end lost 5 bases, and 10 bases lay between the germline ends. This CDR3 has 13 amino acids. The chain's CDR3 is CASSLRQADEQYF. CDR3 nucleotide sequence: TGTGCCAGCAGCTTAAGGCAGGCCGACGAGCAGTACTTC.

This sequence joins TRBV6-6 and TRBJ2-1; the D gene is possibly TRBD1 (5 bases). This CDR3 comprises 14 residues. V shed 8 bases and J shed 5 bases, with 16 bases lying between them. Germline values: CDR1 MNHNY, CDR2 SVGAGI (reference sequence). DNA of the CDR3: TGTGCCAGCTGGACACCTAGTTGGGACAATGAGCAGTTCTTC. Its protein product is CASWTPSWDNEQFF.

This rearrangement joins TRBV14 to TRBJ1-1; a possible D gene is TRBD1 (5 bases). V lost 7 bases and J 1 base, leaving 16 bases between the germline ends. CDR1 and CDR2 (germline): SGHDN, FVKESK. The length of the CDR3 is 15 residues. The DNA of the CDR3 is TGTGCCAGCAAGCGAAGGGGCCGGAGGAACACTGAAGCTTTCTTT. It encodes CASKRRGRRNTEAFF.

The rearrangement links TRBV7-9 to TRBJ2-5, with D possibly matching TRBD1 (6 bases). The CDR3 has 14 amino acids. Looked up from germline, CDR1 is SEHNR and CDR2 is FQNEAQ (reference sequence). V was shortened by 4 bases and J by 8 bases, with 17 bases between the two germline ends. This chain's CDR3 is CASSSHSKGDTQYF. As DNA, the CDR3 is TGTGCCAGCAGCTCTCACTCCAAGGGGGACACCCAGTACTTC.

Written as DNA, the CDR3 is TGTGCCAGCACTCCCACCGGCGGGTTCCCGAATACGCAGTATTTT. It codes for CASTPTGGFPNTQYF. This chain joins TRBV27 and TRBJ2-3, with a tentative D call TRBD2 (5 bases). The V end lost 7 bases, the J end lost 7 bases, and 21 bases lay between the germline ends. The length of the CDR3 is 15 residues. Per the germline V gene, CDR1 is MNHEY and CDR2 is SMNVEV (reference sequence).

As for this clone: Distinct nucleotide sequences in the sample also encode this CDR3. The V gene is TRBV25-1, the J gene TRBJ1-6; 8 bases fit TRBD1. With 4 bases clipped from V and 8 bases from J, the junction kept 10 bases outside the gene matches. This CDR3 is 16 amino acids long. Germline CDR1 MGHDK, CDR2 SYGVNS. The CDR3 DNA follows: TGTGCCAGCAGTGCGTGGGAGACAGGGGAGGATTCACCCCTCCACTTT. It yields the protein CASSAWETGEDSPLHF.

The CDR3 reads CASSNRDLNYGEQFF. DNA of the CDR3: TGTGCCAGCAGTAACCGGGACTTAAATTACGGTGAGCAGTTCTTC. V is TRBV6-5 and J is TRBJ2-1; possibly TRBD2 for D (6 bases). The CDR3 runs 15 residues. Trimming stripped 5 bases from V and 9 bases from J, with 20 bases between. Per germline, CDR1 MNHEY and CDR2 SVGAGI.

The chain is built from TRBV4-3 and TRBJ1-1; 10 nucleotides match TRBD1. Looked up from germline, CDR1 is LGHNA and CDR2 is YSLEER. The V segment lost 1 base and the J segment 3 bases; nucleotides outside the gene matches: 5. The CDR3 extends over 16 amino acids. For the CDR3, the DNA is TGCGCCAGCAGCCAAGTCTGGGACAGGGGCCACACTGAAGCTTTCTTT. Amino acids: CASSQVWDRGHTEAFF.

This clone was found once. The chain couples TRBV11-2 to TRBJ2-7, with 8 positions matching TRBD1. In germline, CDR1 is SGHAT, CDR2 FQNNGV. CDR3 length: 16 amino acids. With V trimmed by 5 bases and J by 4 bases, 13 bases remained unmatched. The CDR3 DNA sequence: TGTGCCAGCAGCCCTAGCCTTGGACAGGGTGCTTACGAGCAGTACTTC. It specifies CASSPSLGQGAYEQYF.